A single T cell receptor (beta chain) is shown here with its context. This specimen comes from a study of control samples from healthy donors and cancer patients. Repertoires were generated with immunoSEQ multiplex PCR, while TCRdb's copy carries only in-frame clones and drops some. The table includes about 69,000 clones, roughly 80% detected once. The germline V gene encodes CDR1 SGHAT and CDR2 FQNNGV. This CDR3 has 11 amino acids. V was cut by 1 base and J by 8 bases, with 2 bases left in between. The chain is built from TRBV11-2 and TRBJ1-4; D is uncertain. Sequenced sample: PBMCs. The sequence was collected from a woman in her forties or fifties with lung cancer. The CDR3 reads CASSLGEKLFF. CDR3 DNA sequence: TGTGCCAGCAGCTTAGGGGAAAAACTGTTTTTT.